One sample yielded the 11 T cell receptor beta chains listed below, sequenced in a study of cytomegalovirus exposure and HLA in healthy donors (dated by TCRdb to about 2017). The library was prepared using the immunoSEQ multiplex PCR assay. A mixture of 60 forward primers for TCR Vbeta segments and 13 reverse primers for TCR Jbeta segments was used in the multiplex PCR. TCRdb stores this immuneACCESS table with in-frame sequences only. Part of the clones is absent; in the studies checked, under half of the shortfall reflects unresolved V genes, and no reason is known for the rest. Counted in this sample were 99,000 or so clones; around four fifths of them appeared once. Approximately 8.6% of the sample is taken by the ten largest. The sequencing input was PBMCs. The source of these receptors is a woman between 40 and 50 years old in good health and CMV-seropositive.

The V call is TRBV28, the J call TRBJ2-5; D remains unclear. CDR3 length equals 15 residues. The V gene lost 4 bases and the J gene lost 6 bases, with 18 bases spanning the gap. Germline V gene data show CDR1 as MDHEN and CDR2 as SYDVKM. As DNA, the CDR3 is TGTGCCAGCAGTTCGACCGACAAATTCAAAAAGACCCAGTACTTC. This sequence encodes CASSSTDKFKKTQYF.

This CDR3 reads CASSEYGINQPQHF. The CDR3 bases are TGTGCCAGCAGTGAATACGGGATCAATCAGCCCCAGCATTTT. V gene TRBV6-1 combines with J gene TRBJ1-5; unclear D gene. The CDR3 totals 14 residues. The ends were cut back, 2 bases at V and 3 bases at J, with 8 bases in the middle. Germline V gene lookup returns CDR1 MNHNS and CDR2 SASEGT.

The rearrangement uses TRBV4-1 and TRBJ1-1; TRBD1 matches at 7 bases. CDR3 length: 14 amino acids. CDR1 MGHRA and CDR2 YSYEKL come from the germline V gene. V lost 4 bases to trimming and J lost 2 bases; unmatched junction nucleotides: 4. DNA for the CDR3: TGCGCCAGCAGCCTACGGACAGGCAACACTGAAGCTTTCTTT. This encodes CASSLRTGNTEAFF.

The chain joins TRBV9 to TRBJ2-3; 10 bases align to TRBD2. The CDR3 contains 17 residues. Losses at the gene ends were 4 bases for V and 2 bases for J; bases not matched to a gene: 10. In germline, CDR1 is SGDLS, CDR2 YYNGEE. CDR3 DNA sequence: TGTGCCAGCAGCACTAGTGAGCGGGGGGGCACCACAGATACGCAGTATTTT. This codes for CASSTSERGGTTDTQYF.

The chain recombines TRBV4-2 with TRBJ2-3; 8 bases are a match to TRBD2. Per the germline V gene, CDR1 is LGHNA and CDR2 is YNFKEQ. The CDR3 extends over 17 amino acids. Losses at the gene ends were 2 bases for V and 1 base for J; bases not matched to a gene: 8. As DNA, the CDR3 is TGTGCCAGCAGCCAAATAGCGGGGCGGACGCGCACAGATACGCAGTATTTT. Amino acids: CASSQIAGRTRTDTQYF.

The chain is built from TRBV6-1 and TRBJ2-2; a weak D match, TRBD2 (6 bases). The V gene's germline CDR1 is MNHNS and CDR2 SASEGT. Trimming left V 6 bases short and J 2 bases short, with 13 bases between. CDR3 length: 15 amino acids. As DNA, the CDR3 is TGTGCCAGCAGATCAGGACTATATAACACCGGGGAGCTGTTTTTT. It yields the protein CASRSGLYNTGELFF.

The J gene is TRBJ2-3, the V gene TRBV28; 9 nucleotides align to TRBD2. Germline CDR1 and CDR2: MDHEN and SYDVKM. CDR3 length equals 19 residues. V was pared by 1 base and J by 2 bases, with 13 bases of the junction left unmatched. This CDR3 is CASSLLSPIAGADTDTQYF. CDR3 DNA: TGTGCCAGCAGTTTATTAAGTCCGATAGCGGGGGCCGACACAGATACGCAGTATTTT.

This chain connects TRBV28 to TRBJ2-5; D might be TRBD2 (6 bases). Near its end, the DNA agrees better with TRBJ2-7, so the J call may be wrong. The CDR3 is made up of 16 amino acids. CDR1 is MDHEN and CDR2 is SYDVKM in the germline V gene. The CDR3 DNA is TGTGCCAGCACCTTCAGTGGTAGCGGACCATCCTACGAGCAGTACTTC. Translation gives CASTFSGSGPSYEQYF.

The chain employs TRBV6-4 and TRBJ2-2; unclear D gene. V was clipped by 2 bases and J by 8 bases, with 6 bases between them. Germline V gene sequence: CDR1 MRHNA, CDR2 SNTAGT. This CDR3 has 12 residues. As DNA, the CDR3 is TGTGCCAGCAGTGACGGGCGTGGGGAGCTGTTTTTT. It translates to CASSDGRGELFF.

This chain links TRBV18 with TRBJ2-5; TRBD1 matches at 8 bases. The assigned J gene may be wrong: the sequence end matches TRBJ2-7 better. Germline CDR1 and CDR2: KGHSH and LQKENI. The CDR3 has 14 amino acids. The CDR3 region is CASSPGTGIYEQYF. CDR3 sequence (DNA): TGTGCCAGCTCACCAGGGACAGGAATCTACGAGCAGTACTTC.

This clone was seen a few times. The V gene is TRBV28, the J gene TRBJ2-7; 12 nucleotides agree with TRBD2. Trimming cost V 4 bases and J 4 bases; bases outside gene matches: 8. This CDR3 has 16 residues. Germline CDR1 and CDR2: MDHEN and SYDVKM. CDR3 region: CASSSSGRARIYEQYF. The CDR3 DNA follows: TGTGCCAGCAGTTCTAGCGGGAGGGCCAGGATTTACGAGCAGTACTTC.